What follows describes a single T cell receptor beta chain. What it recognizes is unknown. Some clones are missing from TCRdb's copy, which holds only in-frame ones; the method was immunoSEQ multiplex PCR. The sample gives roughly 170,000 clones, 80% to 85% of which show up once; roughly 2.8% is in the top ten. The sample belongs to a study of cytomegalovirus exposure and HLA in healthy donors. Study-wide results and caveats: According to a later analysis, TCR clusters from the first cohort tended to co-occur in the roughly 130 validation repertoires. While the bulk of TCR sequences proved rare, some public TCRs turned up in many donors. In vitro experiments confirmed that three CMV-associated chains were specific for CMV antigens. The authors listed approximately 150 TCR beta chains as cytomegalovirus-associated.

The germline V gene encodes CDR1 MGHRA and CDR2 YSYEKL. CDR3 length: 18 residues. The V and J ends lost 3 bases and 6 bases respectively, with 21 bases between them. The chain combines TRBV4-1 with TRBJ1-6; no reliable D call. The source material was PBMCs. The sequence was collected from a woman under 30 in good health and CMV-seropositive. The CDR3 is CASSHLRVSGRGNSPLHF. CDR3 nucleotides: TGCGCCAGCAGCCACCTACGGGTTTCCGGGCGGGGTAATTCACCCCTCCACTTT.